Detailed here is one T cell receptor beta chain. What it binds is unknown. The PCR used 60 Vbeta and 13 Jbeta primers. Profiled with immunoSEQ multiplex PCR; TCRdb holds only in-frame clones, not every one. The sample records some 90,000 clones, 70% to 85% being singletons. The V segment lost 2 bases and the J segment 7 bases; nucleotides outside the gene matches: 10. Germline lookup yields CDR1 MGHRA and CDR2 YSYEKL. CDR3 length: 17 amino acids. The data were obtained in a study of cytomegalovirus exposure and HLA in healthy donors. About the research overall: Of several hundred genotyped donors, roughly 86% clustered with self-reported Caucasian donors. Study-wide findings and caveats: Most TCR sequences were seen very rarely across donors, but some public TCRs occurred in many. More clonal expansion characterized HLA-associated TCR beta chains than equally common others in a later analysis.

The TCR was taken from a human donor in good health. Sequencing input: PBMCs. This rearrangement joins TRBV4-1 to TRBJ2-2, with 10 bases aligning to TRBD2. This CDR3 reads CASSQSSGSSRGGELFF. Written as DNA, the CDR3 is TGCGCCAGCAGCCAATCTAGCGGGAGCTCTCGGGGCGGGGAGCTGTTTTTT.